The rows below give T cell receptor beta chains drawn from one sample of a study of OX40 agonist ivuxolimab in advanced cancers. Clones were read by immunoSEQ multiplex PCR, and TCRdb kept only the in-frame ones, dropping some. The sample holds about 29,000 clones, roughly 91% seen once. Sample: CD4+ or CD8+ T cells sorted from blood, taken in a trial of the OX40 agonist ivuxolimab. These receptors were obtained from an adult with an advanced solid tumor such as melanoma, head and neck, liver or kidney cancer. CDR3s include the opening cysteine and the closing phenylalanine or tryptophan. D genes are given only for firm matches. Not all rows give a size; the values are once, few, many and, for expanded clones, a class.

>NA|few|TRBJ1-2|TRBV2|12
CATKVGGYGYTF
TGTGCCACGAAGGTGGGAGGGTATGGCTACACCTTC
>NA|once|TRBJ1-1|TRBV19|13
CASSIDVGAEAFF
TGTGCCAGTAGTATAGACGTGGGCGCTGAAGCTTTCTTT
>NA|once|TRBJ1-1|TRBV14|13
CASSQRGNTEAFF
TGTGCCAGCAGCCAAAGGGGTAACACTGAAGCTTTCTTT
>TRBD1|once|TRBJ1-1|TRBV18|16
CASSLAQGGLNTEAFF
TGTGCCAGCTCACTAGCCCAGGGGGGACTGAACACTGAAGCTTTCTTT
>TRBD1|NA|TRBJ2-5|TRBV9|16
CASSVVDVTGKETQYF
TGTGCCAGCAGCGTAGTCGATGTGACAGGGAAAGAGACCCAGTACTTC
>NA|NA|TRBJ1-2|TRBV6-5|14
CASSEGWQFYGYTF
TGTGCCAGCAGTGAAGGTTGGCAGTTCTATGGCTACACCTTC
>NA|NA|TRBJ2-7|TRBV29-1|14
CSVEDPTVSYEQYF
TGCAGCGTTGAAGATCCGACAGTCTCCTACGAGCAGTACTTC
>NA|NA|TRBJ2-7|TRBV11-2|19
CASSLASVRLSGDKYEQYF
TGTGCCAGCAGCTTAGCCTCGGTCAGGCTCAGCGGCGACAAATACGAGCAGTACTTC
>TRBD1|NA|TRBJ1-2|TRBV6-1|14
CASQSLDRARGYTF
TGTGCCAGCCAATCCCTTGACAGGGCACGCGGCTACACCTTC
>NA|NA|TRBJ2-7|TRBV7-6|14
CASSSGTWVYEQYF
TGTGCCAGCAGCTCCGGGACATGGGTTTACGAGCAGTACTTC
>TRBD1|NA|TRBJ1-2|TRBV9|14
CASSAGTGVHGYTF
TGTGCCAGCAGCGCGGGGACAGGGGTGCATGGCTACACCTTC
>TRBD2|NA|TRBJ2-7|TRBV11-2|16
CASSPPGTSGTYEQYF
TGTGCCAGCAGCCCACCCGGGACTAGCGGAACCTACGAGCAGTACTTC
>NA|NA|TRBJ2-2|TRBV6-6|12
CASGTGTGELFF
TGTGCCAGCGGAACAGGGACCGGGGAGCTGTTTTTT
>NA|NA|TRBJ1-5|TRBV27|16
CASSPLDNYSNQPQHF
TGTGCCAGCAGCCCGCTTGACAATTATAGCAATCAGCCCCAGCATTTT
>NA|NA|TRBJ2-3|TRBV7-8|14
CASSLVTDTDTQYF
TGTGCCAGCAGCTTAGTGACAGACACAGATACGCAGTATTTT
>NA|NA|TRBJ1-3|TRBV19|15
CASSTLASSGNTIYF
TGTGCCAGTAGTACCTTGGCTAGCTCTGGAAACACCATATATTTT
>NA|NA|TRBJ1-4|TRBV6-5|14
CASSYSGRGEKLFF
TGTGCCAGCAGTTACTCTGGCCGAGGGGAAAAACTGTTTTTT
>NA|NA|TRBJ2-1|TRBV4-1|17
CASSPVLLEVGYNEQFF
TGCGCCAGCAGCCCGGTCCTTTTGGAGGTTGGTTACAATGAGCAGTTCTTC
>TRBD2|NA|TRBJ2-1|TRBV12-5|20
CASGLAGSSGFSFEVNEQFF
TGTGCTAGTGGTTTAGCGGGCTCTAGCGGGTTTTCTTTTGAGGTCAATGAGCAGTTCTTC
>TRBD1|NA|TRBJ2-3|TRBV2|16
CASSEWGPQGTDTQYF
TGTGCCAGCAGTGAGTGGGGGCCACAGGGGACAGATACGCAGTATTTT
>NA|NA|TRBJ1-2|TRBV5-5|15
CASSQARSSRYGYTF
TGCGCCAGCAGCCAAGCTCGCAGCTCCCGCTATGGCTACACCTTC
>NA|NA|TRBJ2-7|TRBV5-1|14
CASSHRDSPYEQYF
TGCGCCAGCAGCCATCGGGACTCTCCCTACGAGCAGTACTTC
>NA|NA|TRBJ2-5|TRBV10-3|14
CAISTPGGWETQYF
TGTGCCATCAGCACTCCTGGAGGGTGGGAGACCCAGTACTTC
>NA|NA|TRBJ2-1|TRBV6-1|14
CASRKGRGVNEQFF
TGTGCCAGCAGGAAGGGCAGGGGAGTCAATGAGCAGTTCTTC
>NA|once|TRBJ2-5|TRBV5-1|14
CASSLVHSQETQYF
TGCGCCAGCAGCTTGGTTCACTCCCAAGAGACCCAGTACTTC
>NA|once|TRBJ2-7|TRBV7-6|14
CASSRGGQGYEQYF
TGTGCCAGCAGCCGGGGGGGACAGGGCTACGAGCAGTACTTC
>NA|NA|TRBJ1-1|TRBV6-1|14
CASSELRVGTEAFF
TGTGCCAGCAGTGAATTGAGGGTTGGCACTGAAGCTTTCTTT
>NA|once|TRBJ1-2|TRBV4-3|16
CASSQVWPARSGGYTF
TGCGCCAGCAGCCAAGTCTGGCCGGCGAGGTCGGGGGGCTACACCTTC
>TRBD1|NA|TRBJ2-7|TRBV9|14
CASSPRQGDHEQYF
TGTGCCAGCAGCCCCCGACAGGGAGACCACGAGCAGTACTTC
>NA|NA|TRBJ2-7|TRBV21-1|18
CASSKAPYPGLATYEQYF
TGTGCCAGCAGCAAAGCGCCGTACCCGGGACTAGCGACCTACGAGCAGTACTTC
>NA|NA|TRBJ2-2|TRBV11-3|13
CASSITISGELFF
TGTGCCAGCAGCATCACTATCTCCGGGGAGCTGTTTTTT
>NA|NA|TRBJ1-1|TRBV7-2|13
CASSSLDTYEAFF
TGTGCCAGCAGCTCCTTGGACACCTATGAAGCTTTCTTT
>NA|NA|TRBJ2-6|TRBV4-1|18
CASSQTIFFPSGANVLTF
TGCGCCAGCAGCCAGACTATATTTTTCCCCTCTGGGGCCAACGTCCTGACTTTC
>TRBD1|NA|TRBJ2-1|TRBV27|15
CASSRDGTGFNEQFF
TGTGCCAGCAGTCGAGATGGGACAGGTTTCAATGAGCAGTTCTTC
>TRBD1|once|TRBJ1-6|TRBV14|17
CASSQDVPGQGGSPLHF
TGTGCCAGCAGCCAAGATGTGCCGGGACAGGGAGGCTCACCCCTCCACTTT
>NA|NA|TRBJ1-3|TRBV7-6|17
CASSLSAGENSGNTIYF
TGTGCCAGCAGCTTGTCCGCCGGGGAAAATAGTGGAAACACCATATATTTT
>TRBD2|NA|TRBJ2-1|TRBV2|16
CASSDDPSGSYNEQFF
TGTGCCAGCAGTGATGATCCTAGCGGCTCCTACAATGAGCAGTTCTTC
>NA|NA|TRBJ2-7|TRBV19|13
CASSIGQGYEQYF
TGTGCCAGTAGTATTGGGCAGGGCTACGAGCAGTACTTC
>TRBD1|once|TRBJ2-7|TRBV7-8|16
CASSSYDRGTSYEQYF
TGTGCCAGCAGCTCTTATGACAGGGGGACTTCCTACGAGCAGTACTTC
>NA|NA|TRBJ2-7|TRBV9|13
CASSVAAGYEQYF
TGTGCCAGCAGCGTAGCGGCAGGCTACGAGCAGTACTTC